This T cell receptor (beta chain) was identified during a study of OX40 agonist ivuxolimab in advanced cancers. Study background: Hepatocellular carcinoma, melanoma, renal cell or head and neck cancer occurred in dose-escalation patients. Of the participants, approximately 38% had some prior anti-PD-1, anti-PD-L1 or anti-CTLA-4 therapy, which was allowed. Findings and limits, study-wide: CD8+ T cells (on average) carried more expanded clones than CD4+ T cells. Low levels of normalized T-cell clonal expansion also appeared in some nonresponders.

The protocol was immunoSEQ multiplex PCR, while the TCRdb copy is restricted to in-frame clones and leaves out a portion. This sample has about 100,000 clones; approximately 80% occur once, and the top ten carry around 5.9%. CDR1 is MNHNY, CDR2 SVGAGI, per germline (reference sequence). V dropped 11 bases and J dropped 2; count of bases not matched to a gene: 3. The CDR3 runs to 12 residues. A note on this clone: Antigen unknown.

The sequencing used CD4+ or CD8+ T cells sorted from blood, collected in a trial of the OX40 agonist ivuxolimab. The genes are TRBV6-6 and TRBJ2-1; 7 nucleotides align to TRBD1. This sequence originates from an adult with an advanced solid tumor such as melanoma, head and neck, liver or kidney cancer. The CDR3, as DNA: TGTGCCGGCGGACAGGCCTACAATGAGCAGTTCTTC. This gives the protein CAGGQAYNEQFF.